The 31 T cell receptor beta chains below come from one sample, sequenced in a study of early T cells in non-severe SARS-CoV-2 infection. TCRdb redid the calling of the 5' RACE reads with MiXCR, one entry per CDR3 protein. The sample contains fewer than 40,000 distinct CDR3 sequences, roughly 6% of which appear only once. The material sequenced was whole blood. Source of these receptors: an adult who was a healthcare worker with PCR-confirmed SARS-CoV-2 infection or an uninfected control (not recorded which).

In this sample, this clonotype turned up many times. V gene TRBV10-3 combines with J gene TRBJ2-3, with D hard to call. The CDR3 extends over 12 amino acids. V gave up 3 bases and J gave up 1 base, with 2 bases separating them. Germline-derived CDR1 and CDR2 are ENHRY and SYGVKD. CDR3 sequence (DNA): TGTGCCATCAGTGACGGCACAGATACGCAGTATTTT. Translation: CAISDGTDTQYF.

The rearrangement links TRBV29-1 to TRBJ2-1; D is perhaps TRBD2 (5 bases). Trimming took off 6 bases at V and 8 bases at J, with 17 bases between the two ends. This CDR3 comprises 13 residues. Germline lookup yields CDR1 SQVTM and CDR2 ANQGSEA. CDR3 in DNA: TGCAGCGTGGCGCTCTCTAGCATCGATGAGCAGTTCTTC. This gives the protein CSVALSSIDEQFF.

This clonotype has at least ten counts. The V gene is TRBV27, the J gene TRBJ2-7, with TRBD2 identical over 14 bases. V shed 6 bases, J shed 4 bases, and the junction held 8 bases outside the gene matches. This CDR3 has 16 residues. CDR1 is MNHEY and CDR2 is SMNVEV in the germline V gene (reference sequence). The CDR3 protein is CASRRLAGGSVYEQYF. CDR3 DNA: TGTGCCAGCAGAAGACTAGCGGGAGGGTCTGTATACGAGCAGTACTTC.

This clonotype was detected only a few times. The genes are TRBV20-1 and TRBJ2-7, with D perhaps matching TRBD1 (8 bases). V gave up 5 bases and J gave up 3 bases, with 17 bases separating them. Germline CDR1 DFQATT, CDR2 SNEGSKA (reference sequence). The CDR3 extends over 14 amino acids. Here the CDR3 DNA reads TGCAGTGCTGGAAGGACAGGGAGGGACTACGAGCAGTACTTC. Encoded protein: CSAGRTGRDYEQYF.

This clonotype was counted at least ten times. The CDR3 here is CSARAREDQPQHF. CDR3 nucleotides: TGCAGTGCTAGAGCTAGGGAGGATCAGCCCCAGCATTTT. The rearrangement links TRBV20-1 to TRBJ1-5; D unclear. The germline V gene has CDR1 DFQATT and CDR2 SNEGSKA (reference sequence). Trimming left V 1 base short and J 5 bases short, with 9 bases between. The CDR3 has 13 amino acids.

This clonotype was seen ten or more times. The chain employs TRBV7-9 and TRBJ1-6; maybe TRBD1 (5 bases). V was clipped by 5 bases and J by 6 bases, with 20 bases between them. Per the germline V gene, CDR1 is SEHNR and CDR2 is FQNEAQ (reference sequence). The CDR3 is 17 amino acids. CDR3 sequence: CASSPWGGVSGNSPLHF. CDR3 in DNA: TGTGCCAGCAGCCCATGGGGCGGAGTCTCGGGTAATTCACCCCTCCACTTT.

This clonotype rates as medium-sized. This rearrangement joins TRBV7-2 to TRBJ1-2; weak D call: TRBD1 (6 bases). Germline V gene data show CDR1 as SGHTA and CDR2 as FQGNSA. CDR3 size: 13 residues. Trimming cost V 2 bases and J 6 bases, with 10 bases left between them. Here the CDR3 reads CASSLNRADGYTF. In DNA form, the CDR3 reads TGTGCCAGCAGCTTAAACAGGGCGGATGGCTACACCTTC.

This chain links TRBV12-3 or TRBV12-4 with TRBJ2-2; 7 nucleotides agree with TRBD1. CDR3 length equals 14 residues. CDR3 in amino acids: CANGRGRRTGELFF. The CDR3 region has the DNA TGTGCAAATGGCAGGGGGAGACGCACCGGGGAGCTGTTTTTT.

About this clonotype: Here the CDR3 omits its conserved ending phenylalanine or tryptophan, so a read error is the likely source. This chain links TRBV25-1 with TRBJ1-6; tentative D call: TRBD1 (5 bases). Germline V CDR1 and CDR2: MGHDK, SYGVNS. The CDR3 runs to 14 residues. Trimming removed 4 bases from V and 7 bases from J, with 11 bases in between. CDR3 sequence: CASSGYRQNSPLHL. For the CDR3, the DNA is TGTGCCAGCAGTGGTTACCGACAGAATTCACCCCTCCACTTG.

This clonotype was seen ten or more times. The chain carries TRBV20-1 and TRBJ2-7; D possibly corresponds to TRBD2 (6 bases). The CDR3 contains 12 residues. CDR1 DFQATT and CDR2 SNEGSKA come from the germline V gene (reference sequence). V shed 8 bases and J shed 5 bases, with 16 bases lying between them. The DNA for the CDR3 is TGCAGTTGCCTCGGGAGATCGGACGAGCAGTACTTC. Its translation: CSCLGRSDEQYF.

This clonotype was counted between two and nine times. V gene TRBV12-3 or TRBV12-4 combines with J gene TRBJ1-6; 9 nucleotides line up with TRBD1. Unmatched junction bases numbered 9, after V lost 7 bases and J lost 8 bases. The CDR3 totals 15 residues. The chain's CDR3 is CASNRGRDTDSPLHF. CDR3 coding DNA: TGTGCCAGCAACAGGGGGCGAGATACGGATTCACCCCTCCACTTT.

This clonotype was recorded many times. The chain carries TRBV12-3 or TRBV12-4 and TRBJ2-1, with TRBD2 identical over 11 bases. The V gene end was trimmed by 6 bases and the J gene end by 8 bases; junction bases not matched to a gene: 9. The CDR3 extends over 15 amino acids. Here the CDR3 reads CASSLPLAGGDEQFF. The CDR3 bases are TGTGCCAGCAGCCTACCCTTAGCGGGAGGGGATGAGCAGTTCTTC.

This clonotype was detected ten times or more. The chain recombines TRBV15 with TRBJ2-7; maybe TRBD2 (6 bases). Per germline, CDR1 LNHNV and CDR2 YYDKDF (reference sequence). The CDR3 covers 16 residues. V lost 0 bases to trimming and J lost 3 bases, with 15 bases between them. The CDR3 nucleotides are TGTGCCACCAGCAGAGATTTGGGGGGAGCCTACTACGAGCAGTACTTC. It codes for CATSRDLGGAYYEQYF.

The chain uses TRBV12-3 or TRBV12-4 and TRBJ2-7; tentative D call: TRBD1 (5 bases). Trimming cost V 5 bases and J 5 bases, with 13 bases left between them. CDR3 size: 13 residues. The CDR3 DNA reads as TGTGCCAGCAGTCCCCCGCCAGGGCACGAGCAGTACTTC. Protein: CASSPPPGHEQYF.

This clonotype has more than one count but fewer than ten. V is TRBV7-8 and J is TRBJ2-2; D might be TRBD1 (6 bases). The V gene lost 5 bases and the J gene lost 9 bases, with 13 bases spanning the gap. This CDR3 has 13 residues. Germline CDR1 reads SGHVS; CDR2 reads FQNEAQ. DNA of the CDR3: TGTGCCAGCAGCCCTACAGGGACCAGGGAGCTGTTTTTT. Its protein is CASSPTGTRELFF. Complete variable domain (other parts from reference TRBV7-8 and TRBJ2-2): GAGVSQSPRYKVAKRGQDVALRCDPISGHVSLFWYQQALGQGPEFLTYFQNEAQLDKSGLPSDRFFAERPEGSVSTLKIQRTQQEDSAVYLCASSPTGTRELFFGEGSRLTVL.

The gene calls are TRBV18 and TRBJ2-1; D is ambiguous. This CDR3 contains 14 residues. CDR1 KGHSH and CDR2 LQKENI come from the germline V gene. The V and J ends lost 4 bases and 7 bases respectively, with 14 bases between them. The CDR3, as DNA: TGTGCCAGCTCACGTCTCGATCTCTCGAATGAGCAGTTCTTC. Amino acids: CASSRLDLSNEQFF.

This clonotype was recorded at least ten times. The V and J genes are TRBV7-3 and TRBJ2-1; maybe TRBD2 (6 bases). CDR3 length equals 16 residues. CDR1 and CDR2 (germline): SGHTA, FQGTGA. The ends were cut back, 5 bases at V and 5 bases at J, with 19 bases in the middle. CDR3 residues: CASSPLIGRGNNEQFF. The CDR3 region has the DNA TGTGCCAGCAGCCCACTTATTGGGCGGGGAAACAATGAGCAGTTCTTC.

In this sample, this clonotype turned up many times. This chain joins TRBV5-5 and TRBJ2-7; D is perhaps TRBD2 (5 bases). The V and J ends lost 7 bases and 5 bases respectively, with 13 bases between them. Looked up from germline, CDR1 is SGHKS and CDR2 is YYEKEE (reference sequence). This CDR3 spans 12 amino acids. As DNA, the CDR3 is TGTGCCAGCGCAACTAGGAGGAACGAGCAGTACTTC. It specifies CASATRRNEQYF. Looking up the rest from reference TRBV5-5 and TRBJ2-7 gives the full variable domain: DAGVTQSPTHLIKTRGQQVTLRCSPISGHKSVSWYQQVLGQGPQFIFQYYEKEERGRGNFPDRFSARQFPNYSSELNVNALLLGDSALYLCASATRRNEQYFGPGTRLTVT.

The chain employs TRBV6-4 and TRBJ2-2, with D uncertain. The CDR3 is 15 amino acids. Looked up from germline, CDR1 is MRHNA and CDR2 is SNTAGT. Trimming stripped 6 bases from V and 7 bases from J, with 18 bases between. The CDR3: CASRPSSLGHGELFF. The DNA for the CDR3 is TGTGCCAGCAGACCTAGTTCGTTAGGTCACGGGGAGCTGTTTTTT.

This clonotype was seen only a few times. The rearrangement joins TRBV24-1 to TRBJ2-1; tentative D call: TRBD2 (6 bases). Looked up from germline, CDR1 is KGHDR and CDR2 is SFDVKD. Trimming cost V 4 bases and J 6 bases, with 15 bases left between them. This CDR3 region has 15 residues. The CDR3: CATSEDHVRGNEQFF. CDR3 nucleotides: TGTGCCACCAGTGAGGACCATGTGCGGGGCAATGAGCAGTTCTTC.

V usage is TRBV20-1 and J usage is TRBJ2-1; D remains unclear. The CDR3 extends over 12 amino acids. The germline V gene has CDR1 DFQATT and CDR2 SNEGSKA (reference sequence). V lost 1 base and J lost 8, with 9 bases in between. CDR3 sequence reads: CSARGQIDEQFF. The CDR3 DNA is TGCAGTGCTAGAGGCCAGATAGATGAGCAGTTCTTC.

The chain recombines TRBV3-1 with TRBJ1-3, with no clear D. The CDR3 totals 19 residues. CDR1 is LGHDT and CDR2 is YNNKEL in the germline V gene (reference sequence). The V end lost 2 bases, the J end lost 0 bases, and 20 bases lay between the germline ends. The CDR3 bases are TGTGCCAGCAGCCAAAATCCTTCTCCGGCAGTCTCCTCTGGAAACACCATATATTTT. Translation gives CASSQNPSPAVSSGNTIYF.

V usage is TRBV12-3 or TRBV12-4 and J usage is TRBJ2-1; the D gene is possibly TRBD1 (5 bases). This CDR3 has 11 amino acids. Between the trimmed V and J ends, which lost 7 bases and 12 bases, there was a span of 13 bases. CDR3 in amino acids: CASTLQGWQFF. As DNA, the CDR3 is TGTGCCAGCACCCTGCAGGGCTGGCAGTTCTTC.

This clonotype showed up many times. This chain joins TRBV6-6 and TRBJ2-1; D is uncertain. The CDR3 is made up of 15 amino acids. Germline V gives CDR1 MNHNY, CDR2 SVGAGI (reference sequence). The V end was cut by 2 bases, the J end by 4 bases, with 12 bases between. The DNA of the CDR3 is TGTGCCAGCAGTTACCCCCAGAGGCCATACAATGAGCAGTTCTTC. Its protein product is CASSYPQRPYNEQFF.

The V and J genes are TRBV20-1 and TRBJ1-1; TRBD1 might be the D (5 bases). Trimming took off 6 bases at V and 4 bases at J, with 12 bases between the two ends. The germline CDR1 and CDR2 sequences are DFQATT and SNEGSKA (reference sequence). The CDR3 runs 12 residues. CDR3 sequence reads: CSATQGGTEAFF. DNA of the CDR3: TGCAGTGCAACGCAGGGAGGCACTGAAGCTTTCTTT.

This clonotype was seen many times. The V call is TRBV9, the J call TRBJ2-1, with 10 bases fitting TRBD2. The V segment lost 0 bases and the J segment 5 bases; nucleotides outside the gene matches: 2. CDR3 length: 15 amino acids. Germline V gene sequence: CDR1 SGDLS, CDR2 YYNGEE. CDR3 sequence (DNA): TGTGCCAGCAGCGTAGGCACTAGCGGGGACAATGAGCAGTTCTTC. It codes for CASSVGTSGDNEQFF.

V is TRBV5-1 and J is TRBJ2-2, with TRBD2 matching 7 bases. CDR3 length: 14 residues. CDR1 is SGHRS, CDR2 YFSETQ, per germline. The V gene end was trimmed by 6 bases and the J gene end by 2 bases; junction bases not matched to a gene: 4. The DNA for the CDR3 is TGCGCCAGCATAGCGGGCACTAACACCGGGGAGCTGTTTTTT. Protein sequence: CASIAGTNTGELFF.

This clonotype showed up many times. The CDR3 region has the DNA TGCAGTGCTAGAGCAGGGGGTCTTGTCCCCTATAATTCACCCCTCCACTTT. Protein sequence: CSARAGGLVPYNSPLHF. The rearrangement joins TRBV20-1 to TRBJ1-6; TRBD1 matches at 7 bases. This CDR3 contains 17 residues. The germline gives CDR1 DFQATT, CDR2 SNEGSKA (reference sequence). After removal of 1 base from V and 2 bases from J, the junction contained 8 bases not matched to a gene.

This clonotype was observed at least ten times. This sequence joins TRBV15 and TRBJ2-5; no clear D. The V end lost 6 bases, the J end lost 3 bases, and 11 bases lay between the germline ends. Looked up from germline, CDR1 is LNHNV and CDR2 is YYDKDF (reference sequence). CDR3 length: 13 residues. This chain's CDR3 is CATRADLKETQYF. Here the CDR3 DNA reads TGTGCCACCAGGGCCGACTTGAAAGAGACCCAGTACTTC.

This clonotype was detected ten times or more. The V gene is TRBV20-1, the J gene TRBJ2-7; D is perhaps TRBD1 or TRBD2 (5 bases each). CDR3 size: 12 residues. From germline, CDR1 is DFQATT and CDR2 SNEGSKA (reference sequence). The V gene lost 3 bases and the J gene lost 2 bases, with 8 bases spanning the gap. CDR3 protein: CSARGPPYEQYF. In nucleotides, the CDR3 is TGCAGTGCTAGGGGACCTCCCTACGAGCAGTACTTC.

This clonotype was counted ten times or more. This sequence joins TRBV28 and TRBJ2-7; tentative D call: TRBD1 (5 bases). CDR1 and CDR2 from the germline V gene are MDHEN and SYDVKM. V gave up 5 bases and J gave up 4 bases, with 9 bases separating them. This CDR3 has 12 residues. This CDR3 is CASSLGDYEQYF. For the CDR3, the DNA is TGTGCCAGCAGTCTAGGGGATTACGAGCAGTACTTC.